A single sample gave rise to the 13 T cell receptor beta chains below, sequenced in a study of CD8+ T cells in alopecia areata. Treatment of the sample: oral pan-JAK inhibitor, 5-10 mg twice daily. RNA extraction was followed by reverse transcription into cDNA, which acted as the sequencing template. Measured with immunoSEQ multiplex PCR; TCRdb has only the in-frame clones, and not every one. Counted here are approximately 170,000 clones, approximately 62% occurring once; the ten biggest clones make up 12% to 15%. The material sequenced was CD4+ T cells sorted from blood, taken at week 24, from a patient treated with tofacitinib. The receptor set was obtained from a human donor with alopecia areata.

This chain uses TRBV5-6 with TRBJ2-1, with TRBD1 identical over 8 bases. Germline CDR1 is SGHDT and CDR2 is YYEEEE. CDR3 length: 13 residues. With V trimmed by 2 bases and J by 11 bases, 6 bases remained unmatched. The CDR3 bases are TGTGCCAGCAGCTTTACAGGGGGACCTAAGCAGTTCTTC. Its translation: CASSFTGGPKQFF.

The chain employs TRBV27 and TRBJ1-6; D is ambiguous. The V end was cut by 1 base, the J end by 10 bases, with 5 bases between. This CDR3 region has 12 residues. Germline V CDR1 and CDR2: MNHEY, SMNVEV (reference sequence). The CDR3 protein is CASSLLGSPLHF. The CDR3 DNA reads TGTGCCAGCAGTTTATTGGGCTCACCCCTCCACTTT.

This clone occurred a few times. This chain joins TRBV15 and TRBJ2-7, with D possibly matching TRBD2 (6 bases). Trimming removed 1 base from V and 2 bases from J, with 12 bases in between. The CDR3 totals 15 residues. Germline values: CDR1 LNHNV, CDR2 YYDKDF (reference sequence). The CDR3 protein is CATSRGNRGTYEQYF. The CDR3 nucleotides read TGTGCCACCAGCAGAGGTAACCGGGGGACCTACGAGCAGTACTTC.

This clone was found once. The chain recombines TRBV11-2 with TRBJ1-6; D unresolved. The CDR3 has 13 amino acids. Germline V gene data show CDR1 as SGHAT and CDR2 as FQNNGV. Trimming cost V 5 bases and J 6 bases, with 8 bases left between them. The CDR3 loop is CASSMESNSPLHF. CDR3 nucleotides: TGTGCCAGCAGCATGGAAAGTAATTCACCCCTCCACTTT.

The CDR3 nucleotides are TGTGCCAGCTTTCGTGGGGGTTTGGACACTGAAGCTTTCTTT. Its protein product is CASFRGGLDTEAFF. This chain links TRBV19 with TRBJ1-1; D might be TRBD1 (5 bases). The V gene's germline CDR1 is LNHDA and CDR2 SQIVND (reference sequence). Trimming stripped 9 bases from V and 3 bases from J, with 17 bases between. The CDR3 is 14 amino acids.

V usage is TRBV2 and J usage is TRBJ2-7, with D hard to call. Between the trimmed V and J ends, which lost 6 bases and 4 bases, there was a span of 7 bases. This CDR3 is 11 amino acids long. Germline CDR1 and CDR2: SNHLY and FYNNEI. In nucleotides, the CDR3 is TGTGCCAGCAGGAAAGGTTACGAGCAGTACTTC. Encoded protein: CASRKGYEQYF.

CDR3 protein: CASSPGGQGASQPQHF. In DNA, the CDR3 is TGTGCCAGCAGCCCCGGTGGACAGGGGGCTTCTCAGCCCCAGCATTTT. V is TRBV5-6 and J is TRBJ1-5, with 11 bases lining up with TRBD1. The CDR3 consists of 16 residues. Losses at the gene ends were 4 bases for V and 6 bases for J; bases not matched to a gene: 9. Germline V gene sequence: CDR1 SGHDT, CDR2 YYEEEE. Full variable domain (missing parts from reference TRBV5-6 and TRBJ1-5): DAGVTQSPTHLIKTRGQQVTLRCSPKSGHDTVSWYQQALGQGPQFIFQYYEEEERQRGNFPDRFSGHQFPNYSSELNVNALLLGDSALYLCASSPGGQGASQPQHFGDGTRLSIL.

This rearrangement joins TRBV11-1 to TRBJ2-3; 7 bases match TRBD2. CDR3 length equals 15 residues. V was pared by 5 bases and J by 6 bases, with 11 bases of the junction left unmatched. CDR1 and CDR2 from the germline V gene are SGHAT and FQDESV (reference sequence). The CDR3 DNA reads TGTGCCAGCAGCCAGGCCGGCGGGAGTGGGGATACGCAGTATTTT. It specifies CASSQAGGSGDTQYF.

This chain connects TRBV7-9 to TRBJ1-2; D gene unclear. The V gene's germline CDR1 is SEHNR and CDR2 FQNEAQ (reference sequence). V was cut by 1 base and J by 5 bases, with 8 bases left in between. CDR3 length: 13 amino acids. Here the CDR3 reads CASSLVGSYGYTF. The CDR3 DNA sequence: TGTGCCAGCAGCTTAGTAGGGAGTTATGGCTACACCTTC.

CDR3 loop: CASSQSPTYSYEQYF. The CDR3 DNA follows: TGCGCCAGCAGTCAATCGCCCACGTACTCCTACGAGCAGTACTTC. V is TRBV23-1 and J is TRBJ2-7; D is unclear. TRBV23-1 counts as an open reading frame of uncertain function. The germline V and J ends were trimmed by 0 bases and 0 bases, with 9 bases remaining between them. The CDR3 consists of 15 residues.

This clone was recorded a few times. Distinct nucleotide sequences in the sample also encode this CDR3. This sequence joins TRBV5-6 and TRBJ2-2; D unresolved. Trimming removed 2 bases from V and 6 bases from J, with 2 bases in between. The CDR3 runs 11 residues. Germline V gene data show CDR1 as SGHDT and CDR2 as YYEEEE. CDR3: CASSFAGELFF. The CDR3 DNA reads TGTGCCAGCAGCTTTGCCGGGGAGCTGTTTTTT.

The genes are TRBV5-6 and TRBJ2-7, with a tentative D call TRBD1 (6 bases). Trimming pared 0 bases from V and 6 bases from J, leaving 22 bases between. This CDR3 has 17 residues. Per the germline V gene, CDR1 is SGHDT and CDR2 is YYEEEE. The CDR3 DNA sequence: TGTGCCAGCAGCTTGGCCCCACCGGCACAGGGCGTGTCCGAGCAGTACTTC. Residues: CASSLAPPAQGVSEQYF.

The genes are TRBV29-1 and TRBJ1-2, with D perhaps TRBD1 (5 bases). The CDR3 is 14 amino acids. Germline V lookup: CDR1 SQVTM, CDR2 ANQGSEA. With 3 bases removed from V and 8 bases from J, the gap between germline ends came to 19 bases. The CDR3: CSVDRGTPAGGYTF. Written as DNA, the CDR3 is TGCAGCGTTGACCGTGGGACGCCGGCAGGAGGCTACACCTTC.